Below are 8 T cell receptor beta chains sequenced from a single sample in a study of T cell repertoires in cytomegalovirus infection. A single record per CDR3 protein comes from TCRdb applying MiXCR to the reads. The data contain roughly 180,000 distinct CDR3 sequences, roughly 28% of them seen just once; the ten biggest clones take up roughly 29%. Specimen: PBMCs. These receptors were collected from a human donor in good health (CMV status not recorded). Some clones in this sample may be carry-over from other donors' samples.

The V and J genes are TRBV20-1 and TRBJ1-5; a possible D gene is TRBD1 (6 bases). V lost 6 bases to trimming and J lost 0 bases, with 24 bases between them. The CDR3 has 18 residues. CDR1 and CDR2 (germline): DFQATT, SNEGSKA (reference sequence). CDR3 DNA: TGCAGTGCCATTGTTACAGGGACGGGGTTTTATAGCAATCAGCCCCAGCATTTT. This codes for CSAIVTGTGFYSNQPQHF.

This clonotype was counted a few times. V gene TRBV7-3 combines with J gene TRBJ2-7; D is unclear. This CDR3 is 15 amino acids long. The V and J ends lost 4 bases and 2 bases respectively, with 15 bases between them. Per the germline V gene, CDR1 is SGHTA and CDR2 is FQGTGA. The CDR3 nucleotides read TGTGCCAGCAGCTCTGCTCCGGGCCCCACCTACGAGCAGTACTTC. Residues: CASSSAPGPTYEQYF.

The V and J genes are TRBV28 and TRBJ2-5; D call uncertain. The CDR3 is 15 amino acids. The germline V and J ends were trimmed by 7 bases and 0 bases, with 15 bases remaining between them. Germline assignment: CDR1 MDHEN and CDR2 SYDVKM. The CDR3 region is CASTKQQRYQETQYF. CDR3 coding DNA: TGTGCCAGCACAAAACAGCAAAGATACCAAGAGACCCAGTACTTC. The full variable domain, rest sourced from reference TRBV28 and TRBJ2-5, is DVKVTQSSRYLVKRTGEKVFLECVQDMDHENMFWYRQDPGLGLRLIYFSYDVKMKEKGDIPEGYSVSREKKERFSLILESASTNQTSMYLCASTKQQRYQETQYFGPGTRLLVL.

The chain joins TRBV7-9 to TRBJ1-2; D may be TRBD1 (5 bases). CDR3 length: 14 residues. From germline, CDR1 is SEHNR and CDR2 FQNEAQ (reference sequence). V lost 5 bases, J lost 4 bases, and 14 bases lay in between. CDR3 DNA sequence: TGTGCCAGCAGCAAGGAGGGGCCGGGCTATGGCTACACCTTC. It codes for CASSKEGPGYGYTF. Complete variable domain (other parts from reference TRBV7-9 and TRBJ1-2): DTGVSQNPRHKITKRGQNVTFRCDPISEHNRLYWYRQTLGQGPEFLTYFQNEAQLEKSRLLSDRFSAERPKGSFSTLEIQRTEQGDSAMYLCASSKEGPGYGYTFGSGTRLTVV.

This clonotype was counted many times. In DNA form, the CDR3 reads TGTGCCAGCAACATGGGGAGACTAGCAGAAGAGACCCAGTACTTC. It specifies CASNMGRLAEETQYF. This sequence joins TRBV2 and TRBJ2-5, with TRBD2 matching 7 bases. CDR1 and CDR2 (germline): SNHLY, FYNNEI. V gave up 7 bases and J gave up 3 bases; unmatched junction bases: 11. CDR3 length: 15 residues.

J is TRBJ1-4 and V is TRBV12-5; 7 bases map to TRBD1. J gave up 4 bases and V 6 bases, and 5 bases lay outside the gene matches. CDR1 is LGHNT and CDR2 is FRNRAP in the germline V gene. The CDR3 sequence is 14 residues long. The DNA of the CDR3 is TGTGCTAGTGGACGGGACAGCAATAATGAAAAACTGTTTTTT. Protein product: CASGRDSNNEKLFF.

The rearrangement uses TRBV5-4 and TRBJ2-1; 7 bases line up with TRBD1. In germline, CDR1 is SGHNT, CDR2 YYREEE (reference sequence). The CDR3 is 15 amino acids. V was clipped by 7 bases and J by 5 bases; unmatched bases: 12. CDR3 loop: CASSLGAGGNNEQFF. The CDR3 DNA reads as TGTGCCAGCTCCCTGGGGGCAGGGGGAAACAATGAGCAGTTCTTC.

This chain links TRBV4-1 with TRBJ1-2; weak D call: TRBD1 (5 bases). V lost 0 bases and J lost 7, with 12 bases in between. The CDR3 contains 14 residues. Germline V gene sequence: CDR1 MGHRA, CDR2 YSYEKL. CDR3 in amino acids: CASSQEVGQFGYTF. The CDR3 DNA reads TGCGCCAGCAGCCAAGAGGTGGGGCAGTTTGGCTACACCTTC.